The 26 T cell receptor beta chains listed next were all sequenced from one sample in a study of T cells in Graves' hyperthyroidism and ophthalmopathy. Amplification targeted TCR beta CDR3 regions from RNA transcripts. The HTBI primer set served for first-round RT-PCR of the TCR CDR3. TCRdb redid the calling of the multiplex PCR reads with MiXCR, one entry per CDR3 protein. The profile shows roughly 740,000 distinct CDR3 sequences, roughly 15% of them singletons. Sequenced material: blood. These receptors were collected from a man aged 18 to 35 with Graves' hyperthyroidism.

This clonotype was counted only a few times. The chain links TRBV19 to TRBJ1-1; D perhaps matches TRBD1 (5 bases). V shed 10 bases and J shed 5 bases, with 17 bases lying between them. This CDR3 comprises 13 residues. The V gene's germline CDR1 is LNHDA and CDR2 SQIVND (reference sequence). The CDR3 DNA follows: TGTGCCATTTCGCGGGGCCTGGCAACTGAAGCTTTCTTT. Its protein product is CAISRGLATEAFF. The full variable domain, in which reference TRBV19 and TRBJ1-1 provide the parts outside the CDR3, is DGGITQSPKYLFRKEGQNVTLSCEQNLNHDAMYWYRQDPGQGLRLIYYSQIVNDFQKGDIAEGYSVSREKKESFPLTVTSAQKNPTAFYLCAISRGLATEAFFGQGTRLTVV.

In regard to this clonotype: In this CDR3 the conserved last residue, phenylalanine or tryptophan, is missing, so a read error is likely. This sequence joins TRBV5-4 and TRBJ1-1; D remains unclear. CDR3 length: 14 residues. Germline-derived CDR1 and CDR2 are SGHNT and YYREEE (reference sequence). Trimming left V 0 bases short and J 1 base short, with 7 bases between. The CDR3: CASSLEHRNTEAFS. The CDR3 DNA is TGTGCCAGCAGCTTGGAGCACAGGAACACTGAAGCTTTCTCT.

This clonotype was picked up a small number of times. The rearrangement uses TRBV6-2 or TRBV6-3 and TRBJ2-7; possible D gene TRBD2, 5 bases. Germline CDR1 is MNHEY and CDR2 is SVGEGT. V lost 4 bases to trimming and J lost 5 bases, with 21 bases between them. The CDR3 is 16 amino acids. The CDR3 protein is CASSFPFGLAEHEQYF. In nucleotides, the CDR3 is TGTGCCAGCAGTTTTCCCTTTGGACTCGCGGAACACGAGCAGTACTTC.

In regard to this clonotype: A read error is possible here, since a much larger clone lies one base away. The chain is built from TRBV6-4 and TRBJ2-4, with 7 bases aligning to TRBD1. The germline gives CDR1 MRHNA, CDR2 SNTAGT. This CDR3 is built from 14 residues. DNA of the CDR3: TGTGCCAGCAGTTTACAGGGGACAAAAAACATTCAGTGCTTC. Amino acids: CASSLQGTKNIQCF.

This clonotype was detected ten times or more. The chain recombines TRBV28 with TRBJ1-2, with a weak D call TRBD1 (6 bases). The CDR3 is 15 residues long. Trimming took off 6 bases at V and 2 bases at J, with 16 bases between the two ends. In germline, CDR1 is MDHEN, CDR2 SYDVKM. The CDR3 DNA follows: TGTGCCAGCAGCCGGTTTCAGGGGAGGAACTATGGCTACACCTTC. This encodes CASSRFQGRNYGYTF.

This clonotype has ten or more counts. This chain links TRBV18 with TRBJ2-5, with 9 bases matching TRBD2. Unmatched junction bases numbered 8, after V lost 6 bases and J lost 0 bases. CDR3 length equals 16 residues. CDR1 is KGHSH and CDR2 is LQKENI in the germline V gene. The CDR3 here is CASSLRLAEYQETQYF. CDR3 nucleotides: TGTGCCAGCTCTCTGAGACTAGCGGAGTACCAAGAGACCCAGTACTTC.

The chain links TRBV28 to TRBJ2-4; a weak D match, TRBD1 (5 bases). From germline, CDR1 is MDHEN and CDR2 SYDVKM. This CDR3 has 17 amino acids. Trimming left V 4 bases short and J 0 bases short, with 16 bases between. The CDR3 sequence: CASSSPRTYLAKNIQYF. CDR3 DNA sequence: TGTGCCAGCAGTTCTCCCCGGACATATCTAGCCAAAAACATTCAGTACTTC.

This clonotype was counted at least ten times. J is TRBJ2-1 and V is TRBV7-2; D is undetermined. The germline V gene has CDR1 SGHTA and CDR2 FQGNSA. The V end lost 2 bases, the J end lost 0 bases, and 8 bases lay between the germline ends. This CDR3 has 15 amino acids. CDR3 in amino acids: CASSLSAASYNEQFF. In DNA form, the CDR3 reads TGTGCCAGCAGCTTATCAGCCGCCTCCTACAATGAGCAGTTCTTC.

This clonotype was observed at least ten times. This chain connects TRBV11-2 to TRBJ2-1; possibly TRBD1 or TRBD2 for D (5 bases each). CDR3 size: 17 residues. The germline V gene has CDR1 SGHAT and CDR2 FQNNGV. V was pared by 4 bases and J by 3 bases, with 19 bases between. CDR3: CASSSRGTAYDYNEQFF. In nucleotides, the CDR3 is TGTGCCAGCAGCTCCCGAGGGACGGCCTATGACTACAATGAGCAGTTCTTC.

Many counts were recorded for this clonotype. The V and J genes are TRBV6-1 and TRBJ2-7, with D possibly matching TRBD2 (6 bases). The V gene's germline CDR1 is MNHNS and CDR2 SASEGT. CDR3 length: 17 amino acids. The V end was cut by 7 bases, the J end by 2 bases, with 24 bases between. Written as DNA, the CDR3 is TGTGCCAGCACCGAAGGGGTGATGGCGGGACGAGCCTACGAGCAGTACTTC. This sequence encodes CASTEGVMAGRAYEQYF.

As for this clonotype: A read error may account for a junction end that differs from germline. V is TRBV7-2 and J is TRBJ2-7; no definite D call. Germline CDR1 reads SGHTA; CDR2 reads FQGNSA. The CDR3 is 13 amino acids. CDR3 coding DNA: TGTGCCAGCAGCTTAGGAAAAACCTACGGGCAGTACTTC. Its translation is CASSLGKTYGQYF. Full variable domain (remainder filled in from reference TRBV7-2 and TRBJ2-7): GAGVSQSPSNKVTEKGKDVELRCDPISGHTALYWYRQSLGQGLEFLIYFQGNSAPDKSGLPSDRFSAERTGGSVSTLTIQRTQQEDSAVYLCASSLGKTYGQYFGPGTRLTVT.

V usage is TRBV5-6 and J usage is TRBJ2-7, with 8 bases fitting TRBD2. Germline-derived CDR1 and CDR2 are SGHDT and YYEEEE. The CDR3 is made up of 13 amino acids. J lost 5 bases, V lost 4 bases, and 5 bases had no gene match. The CDR3 region is CASSPGLVDEQYF. Written as DNA, the CDR3 is TGTGCCAGCAGCCCGGGACTAGTGGACGAGCAGTACTTC.

This clonotype showed up just a few times. The rearrangement links TRBV30 to TRBJ1-2, with 7 positions matching TRBD1. V trimming: 2 bases; J trimming: 1 base; junction bases outside the gene matches: 4. Germline V lookup: CDR1 GTSNPN, CDR2 SVGIG (reference sequence). This CDR3 contains 14 residues. The CDR3 region is CAWSRWDSNYGYTF. In DNA, the CDR3 is TGTGCCTGGAGTAGGTGGGACAGTAACTATGGCTACACCTTC. The entire variable domain, with the rest obtained from reference TRBV30 and TRBJ1-2, is as follows: SQTIHQWPATLVQPVGSPLSLECTVEGTSNPNLYWYRQAAGRGLQLLFYSVGIGQISSEVPQNLSASRPQDRQFILSSKKLLLSDSGFYLCAWSRWDSNYGYTFGSGTRLTVV.

The chain has TRBV12-3 or TRBV12-4 and TRBJ2-7; the match to TRBD1 covers 7 bases. The junction had 9 bases not matched to a gene; V was cut back by 6 bases and J by 4 bases. CDR3 length: 14 residues. CDR3 DNA sequence: TGTGCCAGCAGACAGGGGATAGGGAGTTACGAGCAGTACTTC. Its protein is CASRQGIGSYEQYF.

This clonotype was seen ten or more times. The chain recombines TRBV12-3 or TRBV12-4 with TRBJ1-1; the D gene is possibly TRBD1 (6 bases). This CDR3 spans 15 amino acids. Trimming took off 6 bases at V and 7 bases at J, with 21 bases between the two ends. CDR3 sequence: CASRTGGLGGIEAFF. CDR3 sequence (DNA): TGTGCCAGCAGGACCGGGGGTTTGGGGGGCATTGAAGCTTTCTTT.

In this sample, this clonotype turned up many times. The chain uses TRBV2 and TRBJ2-1, with TRBD2 matching 11 bases. CDR1 is SNHLY, CDR2 FYNNEI, per germline. This CDR3 has 18 residues. The ends lost 2 bases at V and 1 base at J; junction bases unmatched: 7. In DNA form, the CDR3 reads TGTGCCAGCAGTGAATTACTAGCGGGGGTCGAATCCTACAATGAGCAGTTCTTC. Protein sequence: CASSELLAGVESYNEQFF. Full variable domain (rest looked up from reference TRBV2 and TRBJ2-1): EPEVTQTPSHQVTQMGQEVILRCVPISNHLYFYWYRQILGQKVEFLVSFYNNEISEKSEIFDDQFSVERPDGSNFTLKIRSTKLEDSAMYFCASSELLAGVESYNEQFFGPGTRLTVL.

In this sample, this clonotype turned up a few times. The V gene is TRBV9, the J gene TRBJ1-4; D may be TRBD1 (6 bases). Germline V CDR1 and CDR2: SGDLS, YYNGEE. Trimming stripped 4 bases from V and 6 bases from J, with 19 bases between. CDR3 size: 16 residues. The CDR3 sequence is CASSSIPGAGDEKLFF. In nucleotides, the CDR3 is TGTGCCAGCAGCTCCATACCAGGGGCGGGCGATGAAAAACTGTTTTTT. The full variable domain, its missing parts supplied by reference TRBV9 and TRBJ1-4, is DSGVTQTPKHLITATGQRVTLRCSPRSGDLSVYWYQQSLDQGLQFLIQYYNGEERAKGNILERFSAQQFPDLHSELNLSSLELGDSALYFCASSSIPGAGDEKLFFGSGTQLSVL.

This clonotype showed up many times. The rearrangement uses TRBV12-3 or TRBV12-4 and TRBJ2-3, with D unresolved. CDR3 length: 13 amino acids. V was cut by 3 bases and J by 2 bases, with 6 bases left in between. Here the CDR3 DNA reads TGTGCCAGCAGTTTTCTAAACACAGATACGCAGTATTTT. Its protein is CASSFLNTDTQYF.

The gene calls are TRBV29-1 and TRBJ2-3; weak D call: TRBD1 (5 bases). The germline V and J ends were trimmed by 7 bases and 0 bases, with 14 bases remaining between them. Germline V CDR1 and CDR2: SQVTM, ANQGSEA. This CDR3 contains 14 residues. CDR3 protein: CSGHSRESTDTQYF. The CDR3 DNA sequence: TGCAGCGGGCACTCCAGGGAAAGCACAGATACGCAGTATTTT.

The J gene is TRBJ2-1, the V gene TRBV12-3 or TRBV12-4, with 7 bases identical to TRBD1. J gave up 4 bases and V 5 bases, and 5 bases lay outside the gene matches. The CDR3 covers 14 residues. The CDR3, as DNA: TGTGCCAGCAGTGCGACGGGACAGTACAATGAGCAGTTCTTC. Translating gives CASSATGQYNEQFF.

The DNA for the CDR3 is TGTGCCAGCAGCCAAGAATCCGACAGGTTCTACAATGAGCAGTTCTTC. The encoded protein is CASSQESDRFYNEQFF. J is TRBJ2-1 and V is TRBV3-1, with D possibly being TRBD1 (6 bases). V was shortened by 0 bases and J by 3 bases, with 12 bases between the two germline ends. Germline loops: CDR1 LGHDT, CDR2 YNNKEL (reference sequence). The CDR3 has 16 residues.

This clonotype showed up many times. The rearrangement links TRBV11-2 to TRBJ2-5; 7 bases align to TRBD2. Germline assignment: CDR1 SGHAT and CDR2 FQNNGV. The CDR3 sequence is 20 residues long. With V trimmed by 0 bases and J by 1 base, 17 bases remained unmatched. The CDR3 DNA sequence: TGTGCCAGCAGCTTAGATAAAGGGAGACTAGCCTCCCTAGCCCAAGAGACCCAGTACTTC. This sequence encodes CASSLDKGRLASLAQETQYF.

This clonotype was seen many times. The gene calls are TRBV7-8 and TRBJ2-7, with D possibly matching TRBD1 (6 bases). Trimming took off 2 bases at V and 5 bases at J, with 19 bases between the two ends. This CDR3 comprises 16 residues. Germline-derived CDR1 and CDR2 are SGHVS and FQNEAQ. Here the CDR3 DNA reads TGTGCCAGCAGCTTACTTCCCCAACAGGGAATCAACGAGCAGTACTTC. Translation gives CASSLLPQQGINEQYF.

This clonotype came up many times. The chain is built from TRBV15 and TRBJ2-7; D remains unclear. The V gene lost 0 bases and the J gene lost 4 bases, with 7 bases spanning the gap. Germline V gives CDR1 LNHNV, CDR2 YYDKDF (reference sequence). The CDR3 sequence is 13 residues long. The CDR3 loop reads CATSRDLGYEQYF. In DNA form, the CDR3 reads TGTGCCACCAGCAGAGATCTCGGTTACGAGCAGTACTTC. Full variable domain (outside the CDR3, taken from reference TRBV15 and TRBJ2-7): DAMVIQNPRYQVTQFGKPVTLSCSQTLNHNVMYWYQQKSSQAPKLLFHYYDKDFNNEADTPDNFQSRRPNTSFCFLDIRSPGLGDTAMYLCATSRDLGYEQYFGPGTRLTVT.

This clonotype was seen a handful of times. The CDR3 DNA follows: TGCAGTGCCCAGGGGGTGGGGATGAATGAGCAGTTCTTC. It specifies CSAQGVGMNEQFF. The chain couples TRBV20-1 to TRBJ2-1; 7 bases match TRBD1. V lost 6 bases, J lost 7 bases, and 9 bases stayed unmatched. Germline V lookup: CDR1 DFQATT, CDR2 SNEGSKA (reference sequence). The CDR3 has 13 residues.

This clonotype was seen many times. CDR3 bases: TGTGCCAGCAGTTTATCAACTAATGAAAAACTGTTTTTT. It specifies CASSLSTNEKLFF. J is TRBJ1-4 and V is TRBV12-3 or TRBV12-4; D not resolved. Between the trimmed V and J ends, which lost 2 bases and 0 bases, there was a span of 1 base. CDR3 length: 13 residues.